This T cell receptor (beta chain) derives from a study of T-cell reconstitution after alpha-beta-depleted transplantation in children. The TCRbeta library incorporated unique molecular identifiers. TCRdb re-called the PCR reads with MiXCR, one entry per CDR3 protein. The data contain 450,000 to 600,000 distinct CDR3 sequences, 10% to 15% of them singletons. General observations from the study: The study reportedly traced alpha-beta T cells about two months after transplant to several hundred expanded graft clones. Diversity of TCRbeta at day 60 was high in some patients, arising from surviving recipient T cells and thymic progenitors.

This clonotype has more than one count but fewer than ten. Its target is not known. Between the trimmed V and J ends, which lost 8 bases and 0 bases, there was a span of 13 bases. The germline V gene has CDR1 GTSNPN and CDR2 SVGIG (reference sequence). The CDR3 is made up of 13 amino acids. The TCR originated in a male patient under 18 who had a stem cell transplant for acute myeloid leukemia, so the T cells may come from the graft donor. The chain carries TRBV30 and TRBJ2-5; D unresolved. This specimen consisted of PBMCs, mostly from graft donor cells, obtained 360 days after TCRalphabeta/CD19-depleted stem cell transplant. CDR3 nucleotide sequence: TGTGCCCTAATACCGCAGAACCAAGAGACCCAGTACTTC. This encodes CALIPQNQETQYF. Combining the CDR3 with reference TRBV30 and TRBJ2-5 gives the whole variable domain SQTIHQWPATLVQPVGSPLSLECTVEGTSNPNLYWYRQAAGRGLQLLFYSVGIGQISSEVPQNLSASRPQDRQFILSSKKLLLSDSGFYLCALIPQNQETQYFGPGTRLLVL.